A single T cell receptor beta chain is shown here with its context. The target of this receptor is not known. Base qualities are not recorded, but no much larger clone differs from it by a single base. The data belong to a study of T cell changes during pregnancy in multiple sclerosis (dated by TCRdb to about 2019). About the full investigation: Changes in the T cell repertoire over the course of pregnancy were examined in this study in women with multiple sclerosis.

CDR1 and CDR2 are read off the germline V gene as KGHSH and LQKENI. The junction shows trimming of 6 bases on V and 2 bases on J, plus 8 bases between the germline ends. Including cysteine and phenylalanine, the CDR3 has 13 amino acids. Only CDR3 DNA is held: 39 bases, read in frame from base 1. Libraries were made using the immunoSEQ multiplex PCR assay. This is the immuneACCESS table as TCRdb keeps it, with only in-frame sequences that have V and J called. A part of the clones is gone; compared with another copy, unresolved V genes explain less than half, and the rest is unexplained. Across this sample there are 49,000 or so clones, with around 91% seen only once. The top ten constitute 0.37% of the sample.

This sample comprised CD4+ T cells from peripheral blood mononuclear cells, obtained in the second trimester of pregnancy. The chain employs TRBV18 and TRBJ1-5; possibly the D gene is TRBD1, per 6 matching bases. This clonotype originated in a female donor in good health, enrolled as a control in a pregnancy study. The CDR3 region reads CASSSGGNQPQHF. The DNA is TGTGCCAGCTCCTCAGGGGGCAATCAGCCCCAGCATTTT.